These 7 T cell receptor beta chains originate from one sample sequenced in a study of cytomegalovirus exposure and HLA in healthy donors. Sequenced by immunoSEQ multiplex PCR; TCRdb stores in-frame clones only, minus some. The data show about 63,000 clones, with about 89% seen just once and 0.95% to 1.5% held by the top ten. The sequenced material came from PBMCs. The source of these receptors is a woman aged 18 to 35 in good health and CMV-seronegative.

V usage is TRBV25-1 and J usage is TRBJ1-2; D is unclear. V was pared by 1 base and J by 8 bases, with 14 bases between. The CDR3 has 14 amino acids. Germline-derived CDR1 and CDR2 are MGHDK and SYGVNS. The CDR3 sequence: CASSEFTTNLGYTF. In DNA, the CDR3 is TGTGCCAGCAGTGAATTCACAACGAACCTGGGCTACACCTTC.

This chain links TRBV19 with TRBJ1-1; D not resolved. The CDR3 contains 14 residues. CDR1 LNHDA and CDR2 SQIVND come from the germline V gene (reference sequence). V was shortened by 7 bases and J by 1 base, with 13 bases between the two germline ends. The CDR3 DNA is TGTGCCAGTAACCCGAGACTGGGGAACACTGAAGCTTTCTTT. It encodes CASNPRLGNTEAFF.

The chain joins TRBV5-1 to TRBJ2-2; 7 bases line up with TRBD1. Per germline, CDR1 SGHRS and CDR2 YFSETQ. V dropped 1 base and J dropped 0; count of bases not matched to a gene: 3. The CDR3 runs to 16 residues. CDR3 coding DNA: TGCGCCAGCAGCTTGTATCAGGGGGCGAACACCGGGGAGCTGTTTTTT. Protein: CASSLYQGANTGELFF.

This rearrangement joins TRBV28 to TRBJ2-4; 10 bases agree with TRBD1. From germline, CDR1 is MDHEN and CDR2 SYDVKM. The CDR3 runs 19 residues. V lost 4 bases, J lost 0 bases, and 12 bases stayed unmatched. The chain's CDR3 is CASSYDRTGGMIAKNIQYF. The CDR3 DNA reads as TGTGCCAGCAGTTACGATAGGACAGGGGGAATGATAGCCAAAAACATTCAGTACTTC.

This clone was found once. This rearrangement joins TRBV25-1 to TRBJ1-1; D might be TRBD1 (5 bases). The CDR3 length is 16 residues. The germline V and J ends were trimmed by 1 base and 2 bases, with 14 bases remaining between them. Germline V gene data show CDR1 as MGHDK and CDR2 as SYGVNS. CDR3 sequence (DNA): TGTGCCAGCAGTGAATTCAGTGGAAGGGGTAACACTGAAGCTTTCTTT. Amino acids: CASSEFSGRGNTEAFF.

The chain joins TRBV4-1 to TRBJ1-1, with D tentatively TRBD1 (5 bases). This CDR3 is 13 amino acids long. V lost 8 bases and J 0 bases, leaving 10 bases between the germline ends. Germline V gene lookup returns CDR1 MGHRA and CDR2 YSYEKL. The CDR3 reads CASSFRVNTEAFF. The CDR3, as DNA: TGCGCCAGCTCATTCAGGGTGAACACTGAAGCTTTCTTT.

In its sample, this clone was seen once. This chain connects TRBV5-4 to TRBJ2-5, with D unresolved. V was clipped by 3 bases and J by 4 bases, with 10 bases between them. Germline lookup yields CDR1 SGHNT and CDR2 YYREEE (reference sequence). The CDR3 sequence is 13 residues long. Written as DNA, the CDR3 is TGTGCCAGCAGCTCCACCGGCGGAGAGACCCAGTACTTC. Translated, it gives CASSSTGGETQYF. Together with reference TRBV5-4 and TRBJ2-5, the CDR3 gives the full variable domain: ETGVTQSPTHLIKTRGQQVTLRCSSQSGHNTVSWYQQALGQGPQFIFQYYREEENGRGNFPPRFSGLQFPNYSSELNVNALELDDSALYLCASSSTGGETQYFGPGTRLLVL.